These 2 T cell receptor beta chains were all obtained from the same sample, sequenced in a study of cytomegalovirus exposure and HLA in healthy donors. Vbeta (60) and Jbeta (13) primers were used in the PCR. Data came from immunoSEQ multiplex PCR; TCRdb stores just in-frame clones and leaves some out. The repertoire includes under 200,000 clones, 68% of them detected once, and around 4.5% sits in the top ten. The sequenced sample was PBMCs. These receptors were obtained from a woman aged 18 to 35 in good health and CMV-seropositive.

The chain uses TRBV6-5 and TRBJ1-1; D not certain. Germline V gene sequence: CDR1 MNHEY, CDR2 SVGAGI. Trimming cost V 6 bases and J 7 bases, with 6 bases left between them. The CDR3 extends over 10 amino acids. CDR3 loop: CASRVSEAFF. The CDR3 nucleotides read TGTGCCAGCAGGGTGAGTGAAGCTTTCTTT.

The J gene is TRBJ1-6, the V gene TRBV2, with TRBD1 identical over 7 bases. CDR3 size: 16 residues. The V segment lost 4 bases and the J segment 5 bases; nucleotides outside the gene matches: 8. Germline assignment: CDR1 SNHLY and CDR2 FYNNEI. The CDR3 is CASSVVRGLDNSPLHF. DNA of the CDR3: TGTGCCAGCAGTGTGGTCAGGGGGTTAGATAATTCACCCCTCCACTTT. The full variable domain, in which reference TRBV2 and TRBJ1-6 provide the parts outside the CDR3, is EPEVTQTPSHQVTQMGQEVILRCVPISNHLYFYWYRQILGQKVEFLVSFYNNEISEKSEIFDDQFSVERPDGSNFTLKIRSTKLEDSAMYFCASSVVRGLDNSPLHFGNGTRLTVT.